This record concerns one TCR beta chain sequence. The data were taken from a study of blood T cells in healthy people across ages. Germline CDR1 and CDR2: DFQATT and SNEGSKA (reference sequence). V was cut by 5 bases and J by 4 bases, with 15 bases left in between. The CDR3 has 13 amino acids. Using a J-beta primer mix together with a sample-barcoded 5' primer, a second PCR was run for 7 to 11 cycles. A single record per CDR3 protein comes from TCRdb applying MiXCR to the 5' RACE reads. The sample gives 2 million or so distinct CDR3 sequences, 40% to 55% of which show up once; approximately 2% is in the top ten.

The rearrangement links TRBV20-1 to TRBJ2-7, with D possibly TRBD2 on 6 matching bases. Sequencing was done on a sample of blood. The TCR was taken from a middle-aged woman in good health. The CDR3 sequence: CSAAFGGTYEQYF. In nucleotides, the CDR3 is TGCAGTGCTGCCTTCGGCGGGACTTACGAGCAGTACTTC.